This T cell receptor (beta chain) was identified during a study of cytomegalovirus exposure and HLA in healthy donors. General study findings and limits: TCR beta V- and J-gene trimming, according to a later analysis, was linked to a missense DCLRE1C variant.

13 Jbeta primers and 60 Vbeta primers were used for the PCR. Only in-frame clones appear in the TCRdb table, and some are missing; sequencing was by immunoSEQ multiplex PCR. The sample consists of 100,000 or so clones, roughly 69% of them appearing once. This CDR3 contains 14 residues. The germline V gene has CDR1 SGHVS and CDR2 FNYEAQ. V gave up 0 bases and J gave up 6 bases; unmatched junction bases: 4. This clone came up a few times. Antigen specificity is unknown. The sequenced sample was PBMCs. The clonotype originates from a man aged 50 to 59 in good health and CMV-seropositive. V and J are TRBV7-6 and TRBJ2-7; TRBD1 matches 8 bases. The CDR3 protein is CASSLAGQGPEQYF. The CDR3 DNA is TGTGCCAGCAGCTTAGCAGGACAGGGCCCCGAGCAGTACTTC.